Sequencing of this TCR beta chain was carried out in a study of technical replicates of blood from several donors. Germline assignment: CDR1 SNHLY and CDR2 FYNNEI. CDR3 size: 13 residues. Trimming pared 10 bases from V and 2 bases from J, leaving 14 bases between. Sequencing was performed with immunoSEQ multiplex PCR; in TCRdb, only in-frame clones are kept and a portion is missing. This sample has roughly 81,000 clones, with around 85% found just once. This receptor was identified in a human donor in good health. Some clones in this sample may be carry-over from other donors' samples. This chain links TRBV2 with TRBJ1-2; D is ambiguous. The sequenced sample was PBMCs. In nucleotides, the CDR3 is TGTGCCACCAGACGAGGATCCAACTATGGCTACACCTTC. It encodes CATRRGSNYGYTF.